The rows below give T cell receptor beta chains drawn from one sample of a study of post-analysis software for immune sequencing data. One entry per CDR3 protein results from TCRdb running MiXCR on the PCR reads. The sample yields around 180,000 distinct CDR3 sequences, 30% seen once. Source material: blood. The receptors originated from a girl aged 5-17 years with multiple sclerosis. Each CDR3 is given with its conserved first and last residue. A D gene is named only where the DNA matches it firmly. Clone sizes are given selectively: once, few, many, or a class where the clone is expanded.

v_gene	abundance	j_gene	d_gene	CDR3nt	CDR3aa
TRBV29-1	few	TRBJ2-5	.	TGCAGCGTTGGCTGGGGCAGCAATGAGCAGTACTTC	CSVGWGSNEQYF
TRBV15	.	TRBJ1-6	TRBD1	TGTGCCACCAGCAGGCCCGGCAGGGGGTATGGTAATTCACCCCTCCACTTT	CATSRPGRGYGNSPLHF
TRBV4-1	.	TRBJ1-2	TRBD1	TGCGCCAGCAGCCAAGCTGGGACAGTAGTTGATGGCTACACCTTC	CASSQAGTVVDGYTF
TRBV20-1	.	TRBJ2-1	TRBD2	TGCAGTGCTTCCTTAGCGGGAGTGCGGGGTGAGCAGTTCTTC	CSASLAGVRGEQFF
TRBV20-1	few	TRBJ2-4	.	TGCAGTGCGAGGACTTTAGCCAAAAACATTCAGTACTTC	CSARTLAKNIQYF
TRBV27	.	TRBJ2-7	TRBD2	TGTGCCAGCAGTTACGCGGGAGAGCCAATCTACGAGCAGTACTTC	CASSYAGEPIYEQYF
TRBV9	few	TRBJ1-4	TRBD1	TGTGCCAGCAGCGAAGGGACAGCACCAGGCGAAAAACTGTTTTTT	CASSEGTAPGEKLFF
TRBV29-1	many	TRBJ2-2	.	TGCAGCGTTGAAGGCTCAACCGGGGAGCTGTTTTTT	CSVEGSTGELFF
TRBV20-1	few	TRBJ2-3	.	TGCAGTGCCCATGAAGGGGGGTCCTCGTTCACAGATACGCAGTATTTT	CSAHEGGSSFTDTQYF
TRBV2	few	TRBJ2-3	.	TGTGCCAGCAGGGCCGTCGGTACCTCCACAGATACGCAGTATTTT	CASRAVGTSTDTQYF
TRBV5-6	many	TRBJ1-2	TRBD1	TGTGCCAGCACCGGGACAGGAGAACGTGGCTACACCTTC	CASTGTGERGYTF
TRBV12-3/TRBV12-4	.	TRBJ2-5	TRBD2	TGTGCCAGCAGTGGGGGACTAGGGCCTAATGAGCAGTACTTC	CASSGGLGPNEQYF
TRBV7-9	.	TRBJ1-1	.	TGTGCCAGCAGCTTAAGGGACCCTGAAGCTTTCTTT	CASSLRDPEAFF
TRBV12-3/TRBV12-4	many	TRBJ2-3	.	TGTGCCAGCAGTCCCCTCCGGAGAACAGATACGCAGTATTTT	CASSPLRRTDTQYF
TRBV5-1	.	TRBJ2-2	.	TGCGCCAGCAGCTTGAACAGGGCGAACACCGGGGAGCTGTTTTTT	CASSLNRANTGELFF
TRBV4-1	many	TRBJ1-2	.	TGCGCCAGCAGCCTGCAGTTGGGGGGGGTCGGAGCTGGCTACACCTTC	CASSLQLGGVGAGYTF
TRBV28	.	TRBJ1-1	.	TGTGCCAGCAGTTCCCTCCGACGGACCACCGGGATGAACACTGAAGCTTTCTTT	CASSSLRRTTGMNTEAFF
TRBV2	.	TRBJ2-7	.	TGTGCCAGCAAATCAGGCGGGTCGTTTTACGAGCAGTACTTC	CASKSGGSFYEQYF
TRBV5-1	few	TRBJ2-1	.	TGCGCCAGCAGCTTGGAGGCTTTCCTGGGGCAGTTCTTC	CASSLEAFLGQFF
TRBV10-3	many	TRBJ2-7	.	TGTGCCATCAGTGACCCCGGTTTCTACGAGCAGTACTTC	CAISDPGFYEQYF
TRBV3-1	once	TRBJ2-1	TRBD2	TGTGCCAGCAGCCCCATAGGGACTAGCGGGAGTTATGAGCAGTTCTTC	CASSPIGTSGSYEQFF
TRBV20-1	.	TRBJ1-2	.	TGCAGTGCTAGCTATGTAGGGGGCTATGGCTACACCTTC	CSASYVGGYGYTF
TRBV7-2	medium-sized	TRBJ2-3	.	TGTGCCAGCAGCTGGGGATCCACAGATACGCAGTATTTT	CASSWGSTDTQYF
TRBV27	.	TRBJ2-5	.	TGTGCCAGCAGACGACACAACCAAGAGACCCTGTACTTC	CASRRHNQETLYF
TRBV29-1	many	TRBJ2-3	TRBD2	TGCAGCGTCGCAAATAGCGGGAGTTTGGATACGCAGTATTTT	CSVANSGSLDTQYF
TRBV5-1	few	TRBJ2-7	TRBD2	TGCGCCAGCAGCTTCGGGACTAGCGGGAGTTCTTACGAGCAGTACTTC	CASSFGTSGSSYEQYF
TRBV12-3/TRBV12-4	.	TRBJ1-2	TRBD1	TGTGCCAGCAGTATAGACAGGGCCTATGGCTACACCTTC	CASSIDRAYGYTF
TRBV6-1	few	TRBJ1-1	TRBD1	TGTGCCAGCGGACAGGGCCAGACGGAAGCTTTCTTT	CASGQGQTEAFF
TRBV9	.	TRBJ2-4	.	TGTGCCGGCAGCGCACAGGGAGCCAGGGAGCAGTACTTC	CAGSAQGAREQYF
TRBV28	.	TRBJ1-1	.	TGTGCCAGCAGTTTACAACCAGGGGAAGTATACACTGAAGCTTTCTTT	CASSLQPGEVYTEAFF
TRBV15	many	TRBJ2-5	.	TGTGCCACCAGCAGAGGCCCAATCCAAGAGACCCAGTACTTC	CATSRGPIQETQYF
TRBV24-1	.	TRBJ1-2	TRBD1	TGTGCCGCCAGCCCCCGGGACAGTAGTTATGGCTACACCTTC	CAASPRDSSYGYTF
TRBV3-1	.	TRBJ1-5	.	TGTGCCAGCAGCCAAGCGACGGGTAATCAGCCCCAGCATTTT	CASSQATGNQPQHF
TRBV4-1	.	TRBJ2-5	TRBD1	TGCGCCAGCACCCCGACAGGGGGAGGCGAGACCCAGTACTTC	CASTPTGGGETQYF
TRBV29-1	.	TRBJ2-7	TRBD1	TGCAGCGTAGGGACAGGACAGTATTCCTACGAGCAGTACTTC	CSVGTGQYSYEQYF
TRBV4-1	.	TRBJ1-5	TRBD1	TGCGCCAGCAGCCAGCTACAGGGGAATCAGCCCCAGCATTTT	CASSQLQGNQPQHF
TRBV24-1	.	TRBJ2-1	.	TGTGCCACCAGTGATAATGGGGCCAAGGTCACAGACCGGAGGGGTGAGCAGTTCTTC	CATSDNGAKVTDRRGEQFF
TRBV10-3	many	TRBJ2-7	.	TGTGCCATCAGTGAATTGGGGGGCGGGGGCGAGCAGTACTTC	CAISELGGGGEQYF
TRBV29-1	.	TRBJ1-1	.	TGCAGCGTTGTGACCGGTATGAACACTGAAGCTTTCTTT	CSVVTGMNTEAFF
TRBV5-6	many	TRBJ1-2	.	TGTGCCAGCAGCTTCGGACGGAATAACTATGGCTACACCTTC	CASSFGRNNYGYTF
TRBV5-1	.	TRBJ2-7	.	TGCGCCAGCAGCTTGGTTCCCAGCGGTAGCTCCTACGAGCAGTACTTC	CASSLVPSGSSYEQYF
TRBV7-9	.	TRBJ1-2	.	TGTGCCAGCAGCTTTGTAACAGCACCTAACTATGGCTACACCTTC	CASSFVTAPNYGYTF
TRBV6-5	.	TRBJ2-7	TRBD2	TGTGCCAGCAGTTACCGGGGAGTAGGACTAGCGGAACTCTCCTACGAGCAGTACTTC	CASSYRGVGLAELSYEQYF
TRBV28	few	TRBJ2-1	TRBD2	TGTGCCAGCAGTAGACTAGCGGGAGATATGAATGAGCAGTTCTTC	CASSRLAGDMNEQFF
TRBV7-9	.	TRBJ2-3	TRBD1	TGTGCCAGCAGCAGACAGGGCGTCAGAGATACGCAGTATTTT	CASSRQGVRDTQYF
TRBV7-2	many	TRBJ2-4	.	TGTGCCAGCAGCCCCTGGGTTGTGGGGGCCAAAAACATTCAGTACTTC	CASSPWVVGAKNIQYF